The 14 T cell receptor beta chains reported below all come from one sample, sequenced in a study of blood T cell repertoires in COVID-19 (TCRdb year 2020). Libraries came from the immunoSEQ multiplex PCR assay. The table was pulled from immuneACCESS by TCRdb, which kept in-frame rearrangements only. Such tables lose some clones; where checked, under half of the loss comes from unresolved V genes, and the rest has no known cause. Across this sample there are 64,000 or so clones, with 82% seen only once. The ten largest clonotypes hold around an eighth of the sample. The specimen was peripheral blood. These receptors all come from a human donor in a cohort sampled during active COVID-19.

This clone was counted between two and nine times. The V call is TRBV10-2, the J call TRBJ1-2, with 10 positions matching TRBD1. J was trimmed by 6 bases and V by 4 bases; bases with no gene match: 2. Germline V gene sequence: CDR1 WSHSY, CDR2 SAAADI. This CDR3 has 13 residues. The CDR3 region is CASSAGTGDGYTF. The DNA of the CDR3 is TGCGCCAGCAGTGCCGGGACAGGGGATGGCTACACCTTC.

This chain connects TRBV30 to TRBJ2-7; 7 bases fit TRBD1. The V and J ends lost 4 bases and 12 bases, in that order; junction bases with no gene match: 9. Per germline, CDR1 GTSNPN and CDR2 SVGIG (reference sequence). CDR3 size: 11 residues. Written as DNA, the CDR3 is TGTGCCTGGAAGGGGACAGAGGGCGGGTACTTC. It specifies CAWKGTEGGYF.

The V gene is TRBV9, the J gene TRBJ2-6; the match to TRBD1 covers 10 bases. Unmatched junction bases numbered 8, after V lost 2 bases and J lost 3 bases. This CDR3 contains 18 residues. Germline-derived CDR1 and CDR2 are SGDLS and YYNGEE. CDR3 sequence (DNA): TGTGCCAGCAGCGTTTCCGGGACAGGGGCTATTGGGGCCAACGTCCTGACTTTC. It translates to CASSVSGTGAIGANVLTF.

The rearrangement joins TRBV3-1 (or the pseudogene TRBV3-2) to TRBJ2-5; TRBD2 is a possible D gene (6 bases). Germline values: CDR1 LGHDT, CDR2 YNNKEL (reference sequence). The CDR3 contains 14 residues. Trimming left V 5 bases short and J 5 bases short, with 15 bases between. The CDR3, as DNA: TGTGCCAGCAGCAAACGGGACTCGGCGGAGACCCAGTACTTC. This sequence encodes CASSKRDSAETQYF.

The rearrangement links TRBV27 to TRBJ2-2; TRBD1 matches at 8 bases. Germline CDR1 is MNHEY and CDR2 is SMNVEV (reference sequence). The CDR3 sequence is 17 residues long. The J segment lost 6 bases and the V segment lost 10 bases, leaving 19 bases of the junction unmatched. The CDR3 nucleotides are TGTGCCACCCAATTGAAACCCGACAGGGGATGGGCCGGGGAGCTGTTTTTT. This codes for CATQLKPDRGWAGELFF.

DNA of the CDR3: TGTGCCAGCAGTCACAGGGATTCCAGCACTGAAGCTTTCTTT. This codes for CASSHRDSSTEAFF. V usage is TRBV6-5 and J usage is TRBJ1-1, with a tentative D call TRBD1 (6 bases). This CDR3 region has 14 residues. V was pared by 5 bases and J by 4 bases, with 14 bases between. Germline CDR1 and CDR2: MNHEY and SVGAGI.

The chain has TRBV30 and TRBJ2-5; 9 nucleotides agree with TRBD2. Trimming took 4 bases from V and 1 from J; bases not matched to a gene: 7. From germline, CDR1 is GTSNPN and CDR2 SVGIG (reference sequence). The CDR3 has 15 amino acids. DNA of the CDR3: TGTGCCTGGACCCTGGATAGCGGGGGCCAAGAGACCCAGTACTTC. Translating it yields CAWTLDSGGQETQYF.

The CDR3 reads CARDSGKGNEQFF. In nucleotides, the CDR3 is TGTGCCAGGGACAGTGGGAAGGGAAATGAGCAGTTCTTC. The V call is TRBV7-9, the J call TRBJ2-1; possible D gene TRBD1, 6 bases. Germline V CDR1 and CDR2: SEHNR, FQNEAQ (reference sequence). V gave up 9 bases and J gave up 7 bases, with 16 bases separating them. The CDR3 has 13 amino acids.

The chain joins TRBV12-3 or TRBV12-4 to TRBJ1-4; tentative D call: TRBD1 (6 bases). The V end was cut by 5 bases, the J end by 10 bases, with 14 bases between. The CDR3 contains 13 residues. For the CDR3, the DNA is TGTGCCAGCAGTAGGAGACAGGCCGCAAAACTGTTTTTT. This translates into CASSRRQAAKLFF.

The V and J genes are TRBV11-2 and TRBJ2-7, with unresolved D. Trimming left V 1 base short and J 4 bases short, with 11 bases between. Germline assignment: CDR1 SGHAT and CDR2 FQNNGV. This CDR3 region has 14 residues. The CDR3 DNA follows: TGTGCCAGCAGCTTAGGAGTGGGCCAATACGAGCAGTACTTC. This gives the protein CASSLGVGQYEQYF.

The chain uses TRBV30 and TRBJ2-2; D remains ambiguous. Germline values: CDR1 GTSNPN, CDR2 SVGIG (reference sequence). The CDR3 runs 12 residues. Trimming removed 4 bases from V and 6 bases from J, with 9 bases in between. This CDR3 is CAWMGFPGELFF. In DNA form, the CDR3 reads TGTGCCTGGATGGGCTTTCCCGGGGAGCTGTTTTTT. Complete variable domain (other parts from reference TRBV30 and TRBJ2-2): SQTIHQWPATLVQPVGSPLSLECTVEGTSNPNLYWYRQAAGRGLQLLFYSVGIGQISSEVPQNLSASRPQDRQFILSSKKLLLSDSGFYLCAWMGFPGELFFGEGSRLTVL.

This sequence joins TRBV4-1 and TRBJ1-6; a weak D match, TRBD1 (6 bases). The CDR3 runs 16 residues. Trimming stripped 4 bases from V and 4 bases from J, with 14 bases between. CDR1 and CDR2 from the germline V gene are MGHRA and YSYEKL. CDR3 nucleotide sequence: TGCGCCAGCAGCCCAGCGAGGGGGTTATATAATTCACCCCTCCACTTT. Its translation is CASSPARGLYNSPLHF.

The chain carries TRBV2 and TRBJ2-5, with TRBD1 identical over 8 bases. The CDR3 is 13 residues long. The ends lost 10 bases at V and 5 bases at J; junction bases unmatched: 9. Germline CDR1 and CDR2: SNHLY and FYNNEI. CDR3 protein: CATPSGGGETQYF. CDR3 sequence (DNA): TGTGCCACCCCCTCAGGGGGCGGGGAGACCCAGTACTTC.

The chain carries TRBV11-1 and TRBJ2-1, with D possibly being TRBD1 (6 bases). Between the trimmed V and J ends, which lost 0 bases and 6 bases, there was a span of 12 bases. The CDR3 spans 15 residues. Germline CDR1 reads SGHAT; CDR2 reads FQDESV (reference sequence). The CDR3 DNA follows: TGTGCCAGCAGCTTAGCAGGGGGTTTCGGCAATGAGCAGTTCTTC. It codes for CASSLAGGFGNEQFF.